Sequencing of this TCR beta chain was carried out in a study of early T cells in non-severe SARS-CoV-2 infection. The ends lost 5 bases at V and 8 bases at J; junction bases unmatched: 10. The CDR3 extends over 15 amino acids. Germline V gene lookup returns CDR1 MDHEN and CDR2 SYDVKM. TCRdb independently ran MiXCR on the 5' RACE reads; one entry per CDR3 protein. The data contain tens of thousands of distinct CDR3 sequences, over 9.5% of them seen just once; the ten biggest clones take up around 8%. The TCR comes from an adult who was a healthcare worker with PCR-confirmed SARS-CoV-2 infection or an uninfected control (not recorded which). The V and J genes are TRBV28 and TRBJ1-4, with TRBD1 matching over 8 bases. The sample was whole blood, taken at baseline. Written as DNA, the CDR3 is TGTGCCAGCAGTCCTCCCGGGACAGGACCCGAAAAACTGTTTTTT. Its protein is CASSPPGTGPEKLFF. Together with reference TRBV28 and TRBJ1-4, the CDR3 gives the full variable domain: DVKVTQSSRYLVKRTGEKVFLECVQDMDHENMFWYRQDPGLGLRLIYFSYDVKMKEKGDIPEGYSVSREKKERFSLILESASTNQTSMYLCASSPPGTGPEKLFFGSGTQLSVL.